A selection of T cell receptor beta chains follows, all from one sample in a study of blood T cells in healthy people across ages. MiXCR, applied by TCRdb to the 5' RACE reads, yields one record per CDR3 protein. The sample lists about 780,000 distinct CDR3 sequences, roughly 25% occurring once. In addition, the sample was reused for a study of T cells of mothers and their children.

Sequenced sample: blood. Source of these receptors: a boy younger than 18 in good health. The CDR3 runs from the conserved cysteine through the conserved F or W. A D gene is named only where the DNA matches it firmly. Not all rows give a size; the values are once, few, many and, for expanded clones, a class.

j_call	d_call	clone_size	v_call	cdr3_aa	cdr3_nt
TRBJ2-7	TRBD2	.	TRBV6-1	CASSRAGEVYEQYF	TGTGCCAGCTCGAGAGCGGGGGAAGTGTACGAGCAGTACTTC
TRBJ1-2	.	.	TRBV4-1	CASSQVGIHYGYTF	TGCGCCAGCAGCCAAGTGGGTATTCACTATGGCTACACCTTC
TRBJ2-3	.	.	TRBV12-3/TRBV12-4	CASGDPTQYF	TGTGCCAGCGGCGACCCTACGCAGTATTTT
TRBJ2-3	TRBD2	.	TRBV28	CASSVRTSVWQGTDTQYF	TGTGCCAGCAGTGTCAGGACTAGCGTCTGGCAAGGCACAGATACGCAGTATTTT
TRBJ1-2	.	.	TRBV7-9	CASSATRGYTF	TGTGCCAGCAGCGCAACAAGGGGCTACACCTTC
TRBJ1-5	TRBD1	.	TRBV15	CATSRGLGTGDYQPQHF	TGTGCCACCAGCAGAGGCCTTGGGACAGGGGATTATCAGCCCCAGCATTTT
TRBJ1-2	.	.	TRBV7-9	CASSLAIPDGNYGYTF	TGTGCCAGCAGCTTAGCGATTCCGGACGGAAACTATGGCTACACCTTC
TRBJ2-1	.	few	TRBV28	CATRLTDNEQFF	TGTGCCACCCGCTTGACAGACAATGAGCAGTTCTTC
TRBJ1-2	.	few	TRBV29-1	CSVKGRMGYGYTF	TGCAGCGTTAAAGGACGGATGGGATATGGCTACACCTTC
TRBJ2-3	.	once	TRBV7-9	CASSTQLARGGVTDTQYF	TGTGCCAGCAGCACTCAACTTGCTCGTGGGGGAGTCACAGATACGCAGTATTTT
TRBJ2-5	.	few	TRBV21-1	CASSKLKGSSGGKETQYF	TGTGCCAGCAGCAAGTTAAAAGGGTCTAGCGGGGGGAAAGAGACCCAGTACTTC
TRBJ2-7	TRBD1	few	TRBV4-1	CASSTRTGIGKVEQYF	TGCGCCAGCAGCACCCGGACAGGTATCGGTAAGGTCGAGCAGTACTTC
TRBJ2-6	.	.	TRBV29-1	CSAYSGANVLTF	TGCAGCGCCTACTCTGGGGCCAACGTCCTGACTTTC
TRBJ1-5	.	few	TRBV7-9	CAKLVRGKQPQHF	TGTGCCAAACTGGTACGGGGGAAGCAGCCCCAGCATTTT
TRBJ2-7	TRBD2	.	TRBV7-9	CASSPRLALAGGDEQYF	TGTGCCAGCAGCCCTCGCTTGGCGCTAGCGGGGGGTGACGAGCAGTACTTC
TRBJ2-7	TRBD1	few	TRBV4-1	CASSRPGGTGEQYF	TGCGCCAGCAGCCGCCCAGGGGGTACTGGCGAGCAGTACTTC
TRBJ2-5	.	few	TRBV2	CASSGGLTRPETQYF	TGTGCCAGCAGTGGGGGACTCACCAGGCCCGAGACCCAGTACTTC
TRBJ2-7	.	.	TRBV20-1	CSARDGGYNEQYF	TGCAGTGCTAGAGATGGGGGGTACAACGAGCAGTACTTC
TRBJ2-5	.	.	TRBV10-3	CACRADGETQYF	TGTGCCTGCCGGGCCGACGGGGAGACCCAGTACTTC
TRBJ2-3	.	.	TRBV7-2	CASSPRLLITDTQYF	TGTGCCAGCAGCCCCCGACTACTTATCACAGATACGCAGTATTTT
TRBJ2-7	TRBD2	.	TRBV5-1	CASSTTSGGIYEQYF	TGCGCCAGCAGCACAACTAGCGGGGGCATCTACGAGCAGTACTTC
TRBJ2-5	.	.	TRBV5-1	CASSFTSEKSTKSQETQYF	TGCGCCAGCAGCTTCACTTCCGAAAAAAGTACAAAGAGCCAAGAGACCCAGTACTTC
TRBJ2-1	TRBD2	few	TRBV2	CASSEGGGAFSYNEQFF	TGTGCCAGCAGTGAAGGCGGGGGGGCCTTCTCCTACAATGAGCAGTTCTTC
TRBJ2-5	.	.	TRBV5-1	CASSSSTIQETQYF	TGCGCCAGCAGCTCTTCGACAATCCAAGAGACCCAGTACTTC
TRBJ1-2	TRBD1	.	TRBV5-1	CASSSAVQGVGYTF	TGCGCCAGCAGCTCAGCGGTACAGGGGGTTGGCTACACCTTC
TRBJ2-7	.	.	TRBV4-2	CASSQVGGGGYEQYF	TGTGCCAGCAGCCAAGTAGGGGGCGGGGGGTACGAGCAGTACTTC
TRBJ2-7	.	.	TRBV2	CASSAGGREEQYF	TGTGCCAGCAGTGCAGGGGGGAGGGAGGAGCAGTACTTC
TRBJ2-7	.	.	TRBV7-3	CASSPSGTATYEQYF	TGTGCCAGCAGCCCCTCCGGGACGGCGACCTACGAGCAGTACTTC
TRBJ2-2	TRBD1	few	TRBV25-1	CASSERGTGVTGELFF	TGTGCCAGCAGTGAAAGAGGGACAGGGGTAACCGGGGAGCTGTTTTTT
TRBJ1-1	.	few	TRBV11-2	CASSLVLETEAFF	TGTGCCAGCAGCTTAGTACTGGAGACTGAAGCTTTCTTT
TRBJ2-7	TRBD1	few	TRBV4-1	CAGSQGRGRYEQYF	TGCGCCGGCAGCCAAGGTAGGGGGCGTTACGAGCAGTACTTC
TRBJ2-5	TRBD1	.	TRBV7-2	CASSKRQGARETQYF	TGTGCCAGCAGCAAACGACAGGGGGCCAGAGAGACCCAGTACTTC
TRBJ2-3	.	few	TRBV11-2	CASSLDPLPDTQYF	TGTGCCAGCAGCTTAGATCCCCTGCCAGATACGCAGTATTTT
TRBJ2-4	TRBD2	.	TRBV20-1	CSATPTSGGVAGAKNIQYF	TGCAGTGCAACGCCTACTAGCGGGGGCGTCGCTGGGGCCAAAAACATTCAGTACTTC
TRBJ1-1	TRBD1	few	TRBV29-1	CSVEDPDRDAEAFF	TGCAGCGTTGAAGATCCGGACAGGGACGCTGAAGCTTTCTTT
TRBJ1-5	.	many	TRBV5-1	CASSLGGGNQPQHF	TGTGCCAGCAGCCTCGGTGGGGGCAATCAGCCCCAGCATTTT
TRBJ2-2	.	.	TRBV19	CASSTQGAGELFF	TGTGCCAGTAGTACCCAGGGAGCCGGGGAGCTGTTTTTT
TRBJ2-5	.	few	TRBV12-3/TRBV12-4	CASSPHGGTETQYF	TGTGCCAGCAGCCCTCATGGGGGGACGGAGACCCAGTACTTC
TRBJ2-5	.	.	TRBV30	CAWVNRDQIGEQYF	TGTGCCTGGGTCAACCGGGACCAAATCGGAGAGCAGTACTTC
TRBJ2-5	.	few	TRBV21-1	CASSARDGWETQYF	TGTGCCAGCAGCGCCCGGGACGGATGGGAGACCCAGTACTTC
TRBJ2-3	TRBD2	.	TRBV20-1	CSAISGGTDTQYF	TGCAGTGCCATTAGCGGGGGAACAGATACGCAGTATTTT
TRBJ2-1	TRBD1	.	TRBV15	CATSREQGSYNEQFF	TGTGCCACCAGCAGAGAACAGGGGTCCTACAATGAGCAGTTCTTC